Each of the 21 T cell receptor beta chains below was sequenced from the same sample in a study of shared clonotypes between healthy human individuals. This table comes from immunoSEQ multiplex PCR, and its TCRdb copy is limited to in-frame clones, with some not included. The table records fewer than 130,000 clones, approximately 70% of them present only once. Input material: memory CD8+ T cells sorted from blood. This sample's subset: CD45RO+ cells pooled with CCR7-negative TemRA cells. The receptors were gathered from a woman aged 25 to 45 in good health.

The CDR3: CASRGTGGRDYGYTF. The DNA of the CDR3 is TGCGCCAGCAGAGGGACAGGGGGCCGGGACTATGGCTACACCTTC. The chain has TRBV5-1 and TRBJ1-2; 12 nucleotides match TRBD1. This CDR3 region has 15 residues. With V trimmed by 5 bases and J by 3 bases, 5 bases remained unmatched. Germline values: CDR1 SGHRS, CDR2 YFSETQ.

With respect to this clone: A clone one base away is much larger, so this may be a read error. The sample has other DNA sequences that encode this CDR3 too. The gene calls are TRBV6-5 and TRBJ2-2; the D is unclear. The CDR3 sequence is 13 residues long. Germline V gene data show CDR1 as MNHEY and CDR2 as SVGAGI. V was cut by 0 bases and J by 4 bases, with 3 bases left in between. In DNA, the CDR3 is TGTGCCAGCAGTTACTCTAGCACCGGGGAGCTGTTTTTT. Protein: CASSYSSTGELFF.

The chain carries TRBV28 and TRBJ2-3; TRBD1 might be the D (5 bases). The CDR3 is made up of 15 amino acids. CDR1 MDHEN and CDR2 SYDVKM come from the germline V gene. The V end was cut by 2 bases, the J end by 8 bases, with 17 bases between. CDR3 sequence reads: CASSLKGPRGATQYF. In nucleotides, the CDR3 is TGTGCCAGCAGTTTAAAGGGGCCCCGCGGAGCTACGCAGTATTTT. Drawing the rest from reference TRBV28 and TRBJ2-3, the complete variable domain is DVKVTQSSRYLVKRTGEKVFLECVQDMDHENMFWYRQDPGLGLRLIYFSYDVKMKEKGDIPEGYSVSREKKERFSLILESASTNQTSMYLCASSLKGPRGATQYFGPGTRLTVL.

The gene calls are TRBV4-1 and TRBJ2-5; D is ambiguous. From germline, CDR1 is MGHRA and CDR2 YSYEKL. The CDR3 consists of 16 residues. Trimming cost V 2 bases and J 1 base, with 14 bases left between them. The CDR3 sequence is CASSQWPGDLQETQYF. In DNA, the CDR3 is TGCGCCAGCAGCCAATGGCCAGGAGACCTCCAAGAGACCCAGTACTTC.

The table lists this clone with a few counts. V usage is TRBV6-1 and J usage is TRBJ2-7; the match to TRBD1 covers 8 bases. CDR1 is MNHNS and CDR2 is SASEGT in the germline V gene. The junction had 8 bases not matched to a gene; V was cut back by 3 bases and J by 4 bases. The CDR3 is 15 residues long. Here the CDR3 reads CASSEEGQGGYEQYF. CDR3 DNA: TGTGCCAGCAGTGAGGAAGGACAGGGCGGATACGAGCAGTACTTC.

This clone was picked up many times. V usage is TRBV28 and J usage is TRBJ2-7; 13 nucleotides match TRBD2. Germline CDR1 MDHEN, CDR2 SYDVKM. J was trimmed by 5 bases and V by 6 bases; bases with no gene match: 4. There are 14 residues in the CDR3. The CDR3 region has the DNA TGTGCCAGCAGCCTCGGACTAGCGGGAGACGAGCAGTACTTC. It specifies CASSLGLAGDEQYF. Filled out from reference TRBV28 and TRBJ2-7, the complete variable domain reads DVKVTQSSRYLVKRTGEKVFLECVQDMDHENMFWYRQDPGLGLRLIYFSYDVKMKEKGDIPEGYSVSREKKERFSLILESASTNQTSMYLCASSLGLAGDEQYFGPGTRLTVT.

V is TRBV4-2 and J is TRBJ2-1, with 9 bases lining up with TRBD2. The CDR3 loop spans 16 amino acids. CDR1 and CDR2 from the germline V gene are LGHNA and YNFKEQ. Trimming at V came to 1 base and at J to 7 bases, leaving 8 bases not matched to a gene. CDR3 region: CASSQGGSGSMNEQFF. CDR3 nucleotide sequence: TGTGCCAGCAGCCAAGGAGGTAGCGGGAGTATGAATGAGCAGTTCTTC.

The rearrangement joins TRBV19 to TRBJ1-5; a weak D match, TRBD1 (5 bases). CDR1 is LNHDA and CDR2 is SQIVND in the germline V gene (reference sequence). The CDR3 is 16 residues long. The germline V and J ends were trimmed by 5 bases and 2 bases, with 16 bases remaining between them. In nucleotides, the CDR3 is TGTGCCAGTAGTTCGGACACCACGGGGGGCAATCAGCCCCAGCATTTT. Translated, it gives CASSSDTTGGNQPQHF.

The chain recombines TRBV9 with TRBJ2-7; no definite D call. Germline values: CDR1 SGDLS, CDR2 YYNGEE. V lost 2 bases and J lost 2, with 8 bases in between. The CDR3 is 13 amino acids. The CDR3 spells CASSVAPAYEQYF. CDR3 nucleotide sequence: TGTGCCAGCAGCGTGGCCCCCGCCTACGAGCAGTACTTC.

The chain combines TRBV2 with TRBJ2-3, with D possibly being TRBD2 (5 bases). This CDR3 comprises 14 residues. Trimming shortened V by 7 bases and J by 6 bases, and 17 bases separated the two germline ends. Germline values: CDR1 SNHLY, CDR2 FYNNEI. The CDR3 DNA follows: TGTGCCAGCATGCCAGCGGATGATACGGATACGCAGTATTTT. It specifies CASMPADDTDTQYF. Based on the CDR3 plus reference TRBV2 and TRBJ2-3, the full variable domain is EPEVTQTPSHQVTQMGQEVILRCVPISNHLYFYWYRQILGQKVEFLVSFYNNEISEKSEIFDDQFSVERPDGSNFTLKIRSTKLEDSAMYFCASMPADDTDTQYFGPGTRLTVL.

The chain couples TRBV6-5 to TRBJ1-1; weak D call: TRBD1 (5 bases). The CDR3 has 12 amino acids. V lost 6 bases to trimming and J lost 5 bases, with 10 bases between them. The germline V gene encodes CDR1 MNHEY and CDR2 SVGAGI. The CDR3 sequence is CASRDDRTEAFF. The CDR3 bases are TGTGCCAGCAGGGATGACAGAACTGAAGCTTTCTTT.

This clone was picked up many times. The genes are TRBV6-1 and TRBJ2-1; D possibly corresponds to TRBD2 (6 bases). V shed 2 bases and J shed 4 bases, with 12 bases lying between them. CDR1 and CDR2 (germline): MNHNS, SASEGT. This CDR3 has 15 amino acids. The CDR3 loop is CASSESGDPYNEQFF. The CDR3 bases are TGTGCCAGCAGTGAATCGGGGGACCCGTACAATGAGCAGTTCTTC.

The V and J genes are TRBV9 and TRBJ1-2; D call uncertain. CDR3 length: 13 amino acids. Deletions cut 6 bases from V and 3 bases from J, with 12 bases between. Germline CDR1 and CDR2: SGDLS and YYNGEE. DNA for the CDR3: TGTGCCAGCACCCTAGGAGGTGACTATGGCTACACCTTC. It translates to CASTLGGDYGYTF.

The gene calls are TRBV9 and TRBJ2-5, with D tentatively TRBD2 (6 bases). CDR1 is SGDLS, CDR2 YYNGEE, per germline. V lost 4 bases and J 5 bases, leaving 15 bases between the germline ends. The CDR3 covers 14 residues. The chain's CDR3 is CASSLPGGVETQYF. Here the CDR3 DNA reads TGTGCCAGCAGCCTCCCCGGGGGAGTGGAGACCCAGTACTTC.

CDR3 in DNA: TGTGCCAGTAGTCTAGCGGGAGTATCGGCTGGGGAGCTGTTTTTT. Protein: CASSLAGVSAGELFF. The chain combines TRBV19 with TRBJ2-2, with TRBD2 identical over 10 bases. The CDR3 has 15 amino acids. Germline CDR1 and CDR2: LNHDA and SQIVND (reference sequence). Trimming removed 5 bases from V and 8 bases from J; junction bases left unmatched: 8.

This clone was picked up many times. The chain is built from TRBV5-6 and TRBJ1-5; 8 bases match TRBD1. This CDR3 has 15 residues. The junction had 7 bases not matched to a gene; V was cut back by 3 bases and J by 5 bases. Germline values: CDR1 SGHDT, CDR2 YYEEEE. As DNA, the CDR3 is TGTGCCAGCAGCTCGACAGGGGAAGGGGATCAGCCCCAGCATTTT. This translates into CASSSTGEGDQPQHF.

This clone was recorded a few times. The rearrangement links TRBV25-1 to TRBJ2-1; TRBD2 aligns across 8 bases. V shed 3 bases and J 7 bases; nucleotides not matched to a gene: 11. The CDR3 spans 16 residues. Germline assignment: CDR1 MGHDK and CDR2 SYGVNS. CDR3 sequence (DNA): TGTGCCAGCAGTGAGAGTGGTAGCGGGACAACTAATGAGCAGTTCTTC. It specifies CASSESGSGTTNEQFF.

The chain employs TRBV18 and TRBJ2-3, with 13 bases matching TRBD2. J lost 3 bases, V lost 6 bases, and 6 bases had no gene match. The germline gives CDR1 KGHSH, CDR2 LQKENI. The length of the CDR3 is 16 residues. The CDR3, as DNA: TGTGCCAGCTCTCCTTGGACTAGCGGGAGTACAGATACGCAGTATTTT. This encodes CASSPWTSGSTDTQYF.

The V and J genes are TRBV4-2 and TRBJ1-1, with D unresolved. The CDR3 sequence is 12 residues long. The germline V gene encodes CDR1 LGHNA and CDR2 YNFKEQ. V gave up 2 bases and J gave up 0 bases, with 1 base separating them. CDR3 bases: TGTGCCAGCAGCCAACTGAACACTGAAGCTTTCTTT. Residues: CASSQLNTEAFF.

This sequence joins TRBV7-8 and TRBJ1-1; a weak D match, TRBD1 (5 bases). V lost 5 bases to trimming and J lost 8 bases, with 27 bases between them. The CDR3 runs to 17 residues. Germline lookup yields CDR1 SGHVS and CDR2 FQNEAQ. DNA of the CDR3: TGTGCCAGCAGCCTGAATAGGTGGGGGTTGACAGTCCAAGAAGCTTTCTTT. It codes for CASSLNRWGLTVQEAFF.

The chain couples TRBV7-8 to TRBJ1-5; weak D call: TRBD1 (5 bases). The length of the CDR3 is 13 residues. V lost 3 bases and J lost 6, with 9 bases in between. CDR1 and CDR2 (germline): SGHVS, FQNEAQ. CDR3 residues: CASSFGGIQPQHF. In DNA, the CDR3 is TGTGCCAGCAGCTTCGGGGGGATTCAGCCCCAGCATTTT.